What follows is one TCR beta chain and its context. The data were obtained in a study of CD8+ T cells in alopecia areata. Once RNA had been extracted, it was reverse transcribed into cDNA to act as the sequencing template. Data came from immunoSEQ multiplex PCR; TCRdb stores just in-frame clones and leaves some out. The data hold some 190,000 clones, with roughly half observed a single time. Per germline, CDR1 SGHTA and CDR2 FQGNSA. Trimming removed 4 bases from V and 14 bases from J, with 15 bases in between. The CDR3 runs to 12 residues. The treatment: oral pan-JAK inhibitor, 5-10 mg twice daily. The genes are TRBV7-2 and TRBJ2-1; maybe TRBD2 (6 bases). The material was CD8+ T cells sorted from blood, obtained around week 53, from a patient treated with tofacitinib. This TCR came from a human donor with alopecia areata. The DNA for the CDR3 is TGTGCCAGCAGCTCCTCGGGCGGGGTTGAGTTCTTC. Its translation is CASSSSGGVEFF.